Below, one TCR beta chain is given with its context. Mismatch with germline at one junction end may stem from a read error. Patients had received no treatment of any kind before thyroid surgery. Study processing details: Clinicopathological groups differed in CDR3, with these differences serving to build a distant-metastasis classifier for papillary thyroid cancer. With MiXCR, TCRdb reprocessed the PCR reads. The V and J calls follow TCRdb's processing rather than the paper's. The table shows about 59,000 clones, with roughly 16% occurring only once. This sample is part of a study of metastatic and nonmetastatic thyroid tumors. Study-wide background: Repertoire comparisons spanned blood and tumor or nodule tissue from malignant and benign thyroid patients.

Germline lookup yields CDR1 SGHAT and CDR2 FQNNGV. The CDR3 is made up of 16 amino acids. The specimen was blood. J is TRBJ2-3 and V is TRBV11-2; D is perhaps TRBD2 (6 bases). The source is a male donor with papillary thyroid cancer or a benign thyroid nodule (not recorded which). Some clones in this sample may be carry-over from other donors' samples. This CDR3 reads CASSLVSGLSTYTQYF. The CDR3 nucleotides are TGTGCCAGCAGCTTAGTCTCTGGACTAAGCACATATACGCAGTATTTT.